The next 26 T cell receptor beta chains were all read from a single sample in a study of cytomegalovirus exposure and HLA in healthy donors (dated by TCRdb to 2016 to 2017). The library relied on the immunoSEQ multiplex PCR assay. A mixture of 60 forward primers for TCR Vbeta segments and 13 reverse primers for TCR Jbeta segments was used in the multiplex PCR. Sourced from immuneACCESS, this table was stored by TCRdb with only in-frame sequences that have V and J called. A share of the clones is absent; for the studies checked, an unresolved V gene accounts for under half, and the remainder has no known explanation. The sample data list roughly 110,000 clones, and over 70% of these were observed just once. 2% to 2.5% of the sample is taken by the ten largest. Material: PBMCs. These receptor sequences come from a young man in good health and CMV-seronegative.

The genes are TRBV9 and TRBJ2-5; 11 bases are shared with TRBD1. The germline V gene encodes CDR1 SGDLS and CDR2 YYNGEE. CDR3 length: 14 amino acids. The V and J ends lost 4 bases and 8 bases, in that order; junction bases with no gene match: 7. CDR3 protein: CASSPGQGVGTQYF. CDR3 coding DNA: TGTGCCAGCAGCCCGGGACAGGGGGTAGGAACCCAGTACTTC.

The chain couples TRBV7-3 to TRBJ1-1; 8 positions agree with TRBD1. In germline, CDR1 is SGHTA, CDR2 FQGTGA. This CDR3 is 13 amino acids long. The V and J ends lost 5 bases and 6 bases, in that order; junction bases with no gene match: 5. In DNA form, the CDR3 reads TGTGCCAGCAGCCCAGACAGGGGATCTGAAGCTTTCTTT. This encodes CASSPDRGSEAFF.

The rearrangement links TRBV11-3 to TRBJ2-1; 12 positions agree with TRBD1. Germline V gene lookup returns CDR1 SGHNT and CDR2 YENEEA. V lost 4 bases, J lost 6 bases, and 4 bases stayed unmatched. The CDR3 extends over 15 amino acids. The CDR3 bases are TGTGCCAGCAGCTCCCGGGACAGGGGGCCCAATGAGCAGTTCTTC. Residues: CASSSRDRGPNEQFF.

The CDR3: CASSLRTSGESDTQYF. The CDR3 region has the DNA TGTGCCAGCAGCCTAAGGACTAGCGGGGAGTCAGATACGCAGTATTTT. The chain carries TRBV11-3 and TRBJ2-3, with TRBD2 matching 12 bases. This CDR3 comprises 16 residues. Germline trimming cut 5 bases from V and 4 bases from J; bases unmatched to any gene: 7. CDR1 and CDR2 (germline): SGHNT, YENEEA.

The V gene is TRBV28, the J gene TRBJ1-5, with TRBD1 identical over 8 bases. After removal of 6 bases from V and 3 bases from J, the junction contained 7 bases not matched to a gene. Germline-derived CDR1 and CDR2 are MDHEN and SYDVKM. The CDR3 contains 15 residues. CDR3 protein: CASSSAGGANQPQHF. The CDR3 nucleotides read TGTGCCAGCAGCTCCGCAGGGGGCGCCAATCAGCCCCAGCATTTT.

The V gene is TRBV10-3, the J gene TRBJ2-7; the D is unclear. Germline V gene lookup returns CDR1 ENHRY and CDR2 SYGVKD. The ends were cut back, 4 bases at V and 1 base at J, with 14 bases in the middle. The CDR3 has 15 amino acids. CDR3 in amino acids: CAISVDGGGSYEQYF. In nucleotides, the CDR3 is TGTGCCATCAGTGTCGACGGCGGTGGGTCCTACGAGCAGTACTTC.

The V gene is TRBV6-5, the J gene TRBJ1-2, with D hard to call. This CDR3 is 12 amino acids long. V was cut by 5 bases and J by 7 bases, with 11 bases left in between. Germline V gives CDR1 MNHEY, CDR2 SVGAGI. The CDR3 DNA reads TGTGCCAGCAGTCCCCAGGTGGGTGGCTACACCTTC. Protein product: CASSPQVGGYTF.

The CDR3 sequence is CASSPSMNTEAFF. CDR3 nucleotide sequence: TGTGCCAGCAGCCCTAGCATGAACACTGAAGCTTTCTTT. The rearrangement uses TRBV7-3 and TRBJ1-1; D remains ambiguous. This CDR3 is built from 13 residues. The germline gives CDR1 SGHTA, CDR2 FQGTGA. V was clipped by 5 bases and J by 0 bases, with 7 bases between them.

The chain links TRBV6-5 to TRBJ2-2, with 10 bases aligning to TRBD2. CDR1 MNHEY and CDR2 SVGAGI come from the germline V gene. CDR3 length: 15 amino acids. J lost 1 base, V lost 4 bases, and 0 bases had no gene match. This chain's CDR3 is CASSWTSGNTGELFF. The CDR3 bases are TGTGCCAGCAGTTGGACTAGCGGGAACACCGGGGAGCTGTTTTTT.

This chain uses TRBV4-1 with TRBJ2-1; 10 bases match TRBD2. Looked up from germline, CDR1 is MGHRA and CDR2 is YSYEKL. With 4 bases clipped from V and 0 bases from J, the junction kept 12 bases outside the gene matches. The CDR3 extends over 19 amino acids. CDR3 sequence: CASSRKELAGVSSYNEQFF. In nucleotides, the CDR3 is TGCGCCAGCAGCCGCAAGGAGCTAGCGGGAGTCAGCTCCTACAATGAGCAGTTCTTC.

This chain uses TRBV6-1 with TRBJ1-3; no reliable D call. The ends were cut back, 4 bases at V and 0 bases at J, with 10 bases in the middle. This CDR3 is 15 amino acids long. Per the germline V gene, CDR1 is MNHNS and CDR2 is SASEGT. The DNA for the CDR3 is TGTGCCAGCAGTGCGATGGCTTACTCTGGAAACACCATATATTTT. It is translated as CASSAMAYSGNTIYF.

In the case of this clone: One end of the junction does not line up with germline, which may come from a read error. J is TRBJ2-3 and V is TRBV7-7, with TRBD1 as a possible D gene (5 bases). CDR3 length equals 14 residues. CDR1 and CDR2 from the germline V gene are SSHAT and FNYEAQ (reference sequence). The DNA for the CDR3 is TGTGCTAGCAGCTTCGACAGAGGCGCAGATACGCAGTATTTT. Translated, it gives CASSFDRGADTQYF.

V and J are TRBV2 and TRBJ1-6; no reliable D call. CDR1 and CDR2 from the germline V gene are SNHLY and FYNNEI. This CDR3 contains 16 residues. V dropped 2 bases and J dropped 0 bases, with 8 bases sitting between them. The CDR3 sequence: CASSELVPSYNSPLHF. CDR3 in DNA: TGTGCCAGCAGTGAATTAGTCCCCTCCTATAATTCACCCCTCCACTTT.

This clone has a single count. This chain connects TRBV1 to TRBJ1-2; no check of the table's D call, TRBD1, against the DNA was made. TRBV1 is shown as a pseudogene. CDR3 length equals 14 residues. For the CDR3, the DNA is TGCACCAAAGCACCGGGACAGGGGGCCTATGGCTACACCTTC. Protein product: CTKAPGQGAYGYTF.

The CDR3 sequence is CAWSSLSGRSNEQFF. The CDR3 nucleotides are TGTGCCTGGAGTTCGCTTAGCGGGAGATCCAATGAGCAGTTCTTC. The gene calls are TRBV30 and TRBJ2-1, with 9 bases lining up with TRBD2. The trim removed 2 bases at V and 6 bases at J, leaving 8 bases unmatched. This CDR3 is built from 15 residues. In germline, CDR1 is GTSNPN, CDR2 SVGIG (reference sequence).

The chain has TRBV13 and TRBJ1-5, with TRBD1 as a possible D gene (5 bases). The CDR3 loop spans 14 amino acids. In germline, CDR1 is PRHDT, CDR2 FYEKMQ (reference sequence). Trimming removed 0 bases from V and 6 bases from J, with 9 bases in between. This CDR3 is CASSLGPGGQPQHF. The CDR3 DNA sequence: TGTGCCAGCAGCTTAGGTCCGGGGGGTCAGCCCCAGCATTTT.

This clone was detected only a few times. The CDR3 loop is CASSPKGQGASPLHF. The CDR3, as DNA: TGCGCCAGCAGCCCGAAGGGACAGGGGGCTTCACCCCTCCACTTT. J is TRBJ1-6 and V is TRBV4-1; 12 bases agree with TRBD1. The CDR3 runs to 15 residues. Germline CDR1 is MGHRA and CDR2 is YSYEKL. Trimming removed 4 bases from V and 9 bases from J; junction bases left unmatched: 4.

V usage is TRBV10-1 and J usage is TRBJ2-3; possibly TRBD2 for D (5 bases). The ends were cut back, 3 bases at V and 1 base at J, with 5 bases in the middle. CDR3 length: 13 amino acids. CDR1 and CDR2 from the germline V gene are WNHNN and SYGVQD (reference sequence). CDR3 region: CASSDGGTDTQYF. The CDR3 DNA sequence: TGCGCCAGCAGTGACGGGGGCACAGATACGCAGTATTTT.

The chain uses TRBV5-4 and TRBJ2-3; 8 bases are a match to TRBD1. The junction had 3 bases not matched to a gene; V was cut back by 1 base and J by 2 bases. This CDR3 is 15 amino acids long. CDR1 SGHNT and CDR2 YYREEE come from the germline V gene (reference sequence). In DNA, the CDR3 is TGTGCCAGCAGCTTGCGACAGGGGATCACAGATACGCAGTATTTT. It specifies CASSLRQGITDTQYF.

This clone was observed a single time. In DNA, the CDR3 is TGTGCCAGCAGCGATGGACTAGCGGGAGGGACCCAGTACTTC. Translation: CASSDGLAGGTQYF. The genes are TRBV5-4 and TRBJ2-5; TRBD2 aligns across 14 bases. The V and J ends lost 4 bases and 7 bases, in that order; junction bases with no gene match: 3. CDR3 length equals 14 residues. CDR1 and CDR2 (germline): SGHNT, YYREEE (reference sequence).

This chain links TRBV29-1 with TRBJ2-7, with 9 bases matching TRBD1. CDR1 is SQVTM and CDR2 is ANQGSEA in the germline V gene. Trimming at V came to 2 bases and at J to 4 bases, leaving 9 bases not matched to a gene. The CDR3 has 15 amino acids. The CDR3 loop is CSVEIPGTGPYEQYF. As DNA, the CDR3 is TGCAGCGTTGAAATCCCTGGGACAGGGCCTTACGAGCAGTACTTC.

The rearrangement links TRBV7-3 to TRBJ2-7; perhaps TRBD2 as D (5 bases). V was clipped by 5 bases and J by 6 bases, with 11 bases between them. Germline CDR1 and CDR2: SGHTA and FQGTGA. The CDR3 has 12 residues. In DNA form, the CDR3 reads TGTGCCAGCAGCCGCCTGGCGGGCGAGCAGTACTTC. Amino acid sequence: CASSRLAGEQYF.

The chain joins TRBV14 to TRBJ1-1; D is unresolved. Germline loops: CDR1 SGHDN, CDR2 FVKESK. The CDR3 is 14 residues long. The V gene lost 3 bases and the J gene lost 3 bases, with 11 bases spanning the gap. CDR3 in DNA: TGTGCCAGCAGCCAGTCTCCGCGGGACACTGAAGCTTTCTTT. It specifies CASSQSPRDTEAFF.

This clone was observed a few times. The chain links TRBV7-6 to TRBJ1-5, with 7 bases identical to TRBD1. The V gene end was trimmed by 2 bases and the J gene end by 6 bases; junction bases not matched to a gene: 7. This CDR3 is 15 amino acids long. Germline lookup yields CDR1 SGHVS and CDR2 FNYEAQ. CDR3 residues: CASSLTGQFGQPQHF. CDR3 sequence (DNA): TGTGCCAGCAGCTTAACGGGACAGTTCGGTCAGCCCCAGCATTTT. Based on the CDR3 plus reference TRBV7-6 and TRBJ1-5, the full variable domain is GAGVSQSPRYKVTKRGQDVALRCDPISGHVSLYWYRQALGQGPEFLTYFNYEAQQDKSGLPNDRFSAERPEGSISTLTIQRTEQRDSAMYRCASSLTGQFGQPQHFGDGTRLSIL.

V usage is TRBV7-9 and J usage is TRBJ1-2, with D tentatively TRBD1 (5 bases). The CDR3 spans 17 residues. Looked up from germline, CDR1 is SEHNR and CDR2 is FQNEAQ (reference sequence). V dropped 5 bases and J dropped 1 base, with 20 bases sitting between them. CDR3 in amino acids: CASSELSRTQINYGYTF. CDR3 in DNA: TGTGCCAGCAGCGAACTATCCAGGACACAGATTAACTATGGCTACACCTTC.

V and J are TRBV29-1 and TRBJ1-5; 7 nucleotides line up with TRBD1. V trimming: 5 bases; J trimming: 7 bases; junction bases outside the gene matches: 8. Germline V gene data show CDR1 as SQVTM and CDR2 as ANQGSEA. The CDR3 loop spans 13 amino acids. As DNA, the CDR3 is TGCAGCGTTTTCGACAGGGTCGGGCAGCCCCAGCATTTT. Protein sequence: CSVFDRVGQPQHF.